The sequence of this TCR beta chain was determined in a study of blood T cell repertoires in COVID-19. Method: immunoSEQ multiplex PCR; TCRdb's copy keeps in-frame clones and lacks some. Among over 250,000 clones listed, 70% to 90% were seen once. Material for sequencing was peripheral blood. The receptor comes from a woman between 65 and 79 years old with acute or convalescent COVID-19.

The CDR3 nucleotides read TGTGCCAGCAGTTACGGACAGCAAAATCAGCCCCAGCATTTT. It yields the protein CASSYGQQNQPQHF. The chain couples TRBV6-2 or TRBV6-3 to TRBJ1-5, with a weak D call TRBD1 (6 bases). V lost 2 bases and J lost 4, with 9 bases in between. Germline V gene sequence: CDR1 MNHEY, CDR2 SVGEGT. The CDR3 runs to 14 residues.